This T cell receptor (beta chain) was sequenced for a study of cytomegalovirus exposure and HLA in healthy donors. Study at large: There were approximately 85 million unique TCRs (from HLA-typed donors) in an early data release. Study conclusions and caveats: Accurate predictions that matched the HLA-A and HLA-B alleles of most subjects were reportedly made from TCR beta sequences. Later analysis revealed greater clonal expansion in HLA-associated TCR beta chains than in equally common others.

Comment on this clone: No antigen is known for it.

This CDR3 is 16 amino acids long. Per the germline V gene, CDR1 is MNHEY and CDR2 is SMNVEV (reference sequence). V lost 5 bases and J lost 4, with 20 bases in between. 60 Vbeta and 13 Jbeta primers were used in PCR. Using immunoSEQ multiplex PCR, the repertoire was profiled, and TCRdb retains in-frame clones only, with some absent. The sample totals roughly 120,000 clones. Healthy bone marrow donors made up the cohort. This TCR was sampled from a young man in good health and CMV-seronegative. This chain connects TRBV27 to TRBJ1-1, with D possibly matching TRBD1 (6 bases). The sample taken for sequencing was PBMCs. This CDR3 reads CASSTTRGGVATEAFF. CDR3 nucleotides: TGTGCCAGCAGTACGACAAGGGGGGGGGTCGCCACTGAAGCTTTCTTT.